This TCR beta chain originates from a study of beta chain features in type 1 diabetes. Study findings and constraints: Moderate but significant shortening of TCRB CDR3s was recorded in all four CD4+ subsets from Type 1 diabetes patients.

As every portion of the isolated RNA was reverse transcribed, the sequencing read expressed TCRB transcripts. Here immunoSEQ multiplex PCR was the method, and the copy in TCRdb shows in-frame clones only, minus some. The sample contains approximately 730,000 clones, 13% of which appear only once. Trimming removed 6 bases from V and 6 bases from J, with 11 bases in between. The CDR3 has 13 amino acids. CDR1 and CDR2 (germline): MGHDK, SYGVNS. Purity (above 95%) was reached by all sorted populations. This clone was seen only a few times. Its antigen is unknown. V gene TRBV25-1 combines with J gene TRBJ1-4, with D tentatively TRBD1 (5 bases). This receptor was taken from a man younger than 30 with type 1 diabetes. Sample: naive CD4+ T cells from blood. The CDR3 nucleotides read TGTGCCAGCAGGCAGGGAGGGGATGAAAAACTGTTTTTT. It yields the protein CASRQGGDEKLFF. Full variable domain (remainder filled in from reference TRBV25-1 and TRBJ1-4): EADIYQTPRYLVIGTGKKITLECSQTMGHDKMYWYQQDPGMELHLIHYSYGVNSTEKGDLSSESTVSRIRTEHFPLTLESARPSHTSQYLCASRQGGDEKLFFGSGTQLSVL.